These 3 T cell receptor beta chains originate from one sample sequenced in a study of blood T cell repertoires in COVID-19. Using immunoSEQ multiplex PCR, the repertoire was profiled, and TCRdb retains in-frame clones only, with some absent. The sample lists approximately 73,000 clones; 86% were seen once. Sequencing was performed on peripheral blood. The receptors were sampled from a woman aged 55-75 years with acute or convalescent COVID-19.

The rearrangement joins TRBV29-1 to TRBJ2-7; 9 bases fit TRBD1. V shed 6 bases and J 2 bases; nucleotides not matched to a gene: 8. Germline CDR1 SQVTM, CDR2 ANQGSEA. The CDR3 is made up of 14 amino acids. The CDR3 loop reads CSVETGTGPYEQYF. The DNA for the CDR3 is TGCAGCGTGGAAACCGGGACAGGGCCCTACGAGCAGTACTTC.

The V gene is TRBV7-2, the J gene TRBJ1-5; TRBD1 might be the D (6 bases). V gave up 4 bases and J gave up 2 bases, with 6 bases separating them. In germline, CDR1 is SGHTA, CDR2 FQGNSA. This CDR3 contains 13 residues. This CDR3 reads CASSYRGNQPQHF. The CDR3 DNA is TGTGCCAGCAGCTACAGGGGCAATCAGCCCCAGCATTTT.

The chain links TRBV29-1 to TRBJ2-7, with TRBD2 matching 9 bases. V shed 4 bases, J shed 5 bases, and the junction held 12 bases outside the gene matches. The germline gives CDR1 SQVTM, CDR2 ANQGSEA. This CDR3 is built from 15 residues. The DNA for the CDR3 is TGCAGCGTTGTAGGTAGCGGGGGAATTGGGAACGAGCAGTACTTC. This gives the protein CSVVGSGGIGNEQYF.